The 19 T cell receptor beta chains given below trace back to one sample, sequenced in a study of cytomegalovirus exposure and HLA in healthy donors. With 60 Vbeta and 13 Jbeta primers, the PCR was carried out. Assay: immunoSEQ multiplex PCR; the TCRdb copy retains only in-frame clones and omits some. The data hold around 150,000 clones, with roughly 80% observed a single time. Sequences were obtained from PBMCs. The origin of the receptors is a woman aged 30 to 39 in good health and CMV-seronegative.

The chain joins TRBV2 to TRBJ2-2, with TRBD1 matching over 9 bases. The V gene's germline CDR1 is SNHLY and CDR2 FYNNEI. This CDR3 contains 15 residues. Losses at the gene ends were 6 bases for V and 3 bases for J; bases not matched to a gene: 5. In DNA, the CDR3 is TGTGCCAGCAGGGTGACAGGGGGAGACACCGGGGAGCTGTTTTTT. Translating it yields CASRVTGGDTGELFF. Based on the CDR3 plus reference TRBV2 and TRBJ2-2, the full variable domain is EPEVTQTPSHQVTQMGQEVILRCVPISNHLYFYWYRQILGQKVEFLVSFYNNEISEKSEIFDDQFSVERPDGSNFTLKIRSTKLEDSAMYFCASRVTGGDTGELFFGEGSRLTVL.

The CDR3 DNA is TGTGCCAGCAGTGACCAGGGGCCCCCCGACACCATATATTTT. Translating gives CASSDQGPPDTIYF. This chain joins TRBV2 and TRBJ1-3; perhaps TRBD1 as D (6 bases). The CDR3 has 14 residues. CDR1 is SNHLY and CDR2 is FYNNEI in the germline V gene. Trimming removed 3 bases at V and 8 bases at J, with 14 bases between. The whole variable domain, filled in from reference TRBV2 and TRBJ1-3, reads EPEVTQTPSHQVTQMGQEVILRCVPISNHLYFYWYRQILGQKVEFLVSFYNNEISEKSEIFDDQFSVERPDGSNFTLKIRSTKLEDSAMYFCASSDQGPPDTIYFGEGSWLTVV.

This clone has only one observation. The rearrangement joins TRBV18 to TRBJ2-6; 9 nucleotides agree with TRBD2. Per the germline V gene, CDR1 is KGHSH and CDR2 is LQKENI. The ends lost 2 bases at V and 2 bases at J; junction bases unmatched: 10. This CDR3 has 19 residues. As DNA, the CDR3 is TGTGCCAGCTCACCATTGGAGTCTAGCGGGGCGCCTGGGGCCAACGTCCTGACTTTC. Its protein is CASSPLESSGAPGANVLTF.

The genes are TRBV7-9 and TRBJ1-1; D is unclear. V lost 5 bases to trimming and J lost 7 bases, with 5 bases between them. The CDR3 extends over 10 amino acids. In germline, CDR1 is SEHNR, CDR2 FQNEAQ (reference sequence). The chain's CDR3 is CASSLYEAFF. The CDR3 bases are TGTGCCAGCAGCCTCTATGAAGCTTTCTTT.

This chain joins TRBV6-1 and TRBJ2-1, with 13 bases lining up with TRBD2. This CDR3 contains 17 residues. CDR1 MNHNS and CDR2 SASEGT come from the germline V gene. Germline trimming cut 0 bases from V and 7 bases from J; bases unmatched to any gene: 6. The CDR3 coding sequence is TGTGCCAGCAGTGAAGCCTTCACTAGCGGGGGGGCGAATGAGCAGTTCTTC. This codes for CASSEAFTSGGANEQFF.

CDR3 sequence: CASSAPGRSSNNSPLHF. CDR3 nucleotides: TGTGCCAGCAGCGCACCCGGGAGGTCGTCTAATAATTCACCCCTCCACTTT. This chain joins TRBV9 and TRBJ1-6; D unclear. Germline assignment: CDR1 SGDLS and CDR2 YYNGEE. Trimming stripped 3 bases from V and 5 bases from J, with 18 bases between. This CDR3 is 17 amino acids long.

V usage is TRBV27 and J usage is TRBJ2-7; D possibly corresponds to TRBD2 (5 bases). The CDR3 loop spans 14 amino acids. Germline V gene data show CDR1 as MNHEY and CDR2 as SMNVEV (reference sequence). Trimming pared 5 bases from V and 0 bases from J, leaving 11 bases between. DNA of the CDR3: TGTGCCAGCAGTGTTAGCGCTATCTCCTACGAGCAGTACTTC. Amino acids: CASSVSAISYEQYF.

The genes are TRBV10-3 and TRBJ1-1, with 7 bases lining up with TRBD1. The J segment lost 5 bases and the V segment lost 6 bases, leaving 6 bases of the junction unmatched. The CDR3 contains 13 residues. Looked up from germline, CDR1 is ENHRY and CDR2 is SYGVKD. CDR3 loop: CAIREGAWTEAFF. The CDR3 nucleotides are TGTGCCATCAGAGAGGGGGCGTGGACTGAAGCTTTCTTT.

The CDR3 DNA sequence: TGTGCCAGCAGCTTGGATTGGGGCCCCTACGAGCAGTACTTC. Its protein product is CASSLDWGPYEQYF. The chain couples TRBV11-2 to TRBJ2-7, with D maybe TRBD1 (5 bases). CDR3 length: 14 amino acids. Trimming pared 3 bases from V and 2 bases from J, leaving 11 bases between. Germline V gene data show CDR1 as SGHAT and CDR2 as FQNNGV.

The chain is built from TRBV2 and TRBJ1-1; D is uncertain. CDR1 is SNHLY, CDR2 FYNNEI, per germline. V lost 8 bases, J lost 10 bases, and 8 bases lay in between. This CDR3 contains 9 residues. As DNA, the CDR3 is TGTGCCAGCCTGATAGCAGCTTTCTTT. Its translation is CASLIAAFF.

The chain joins TRBV5-4 to TRBJ1-2; 7 bases agree with TRBD1. The J segment lost 0 bases and the V segment lost 0 bases, leaving 5 bases of the junction unmatched. CDR3 size: 16 residues. Per germline, CDR1 SGHNT and CDR2 YYREEE (reference sequence). The CDR3 sequence: CASSLAPGQTNYGYTF. For the CDR3, the DNA is TGTGCCAGCAGCTTGGCCCCGGGACAGACTAACTATGGCTACACCTTC.

V and J are TRBV11-2 and TRBJ2-3, with D possibly matching TRBD2 (5 bases). Per the germline V gene, CDR1 is SGHAT and CDR2 is FQNNGV. V gave up 1 base and J gave up 4 bases, with 15 bases separating them. There are 16 residues in the CDR3. CDR3 in DNA: TGTGCCAGCAGCTTAGCTCGGTGGAGCGGCTCAGATACGCAGTATTTT. Encoded protein: CASSLARWSGSDTQYF.

V usage is TRBV7-8 and J usage is TRBJ2-2, with a weak D call TRBD2 (6 bases). Trimming removed 5 bases from V and 1 base from J, with 11 bases in between. Per germline, CDR1 SGHVS and CDR2 FQNEAQ. There are 15 residues in the CDR3. This CDR3 reads CASSSTGVNTGELFF. The CDR3, as DNA: TGTGCCAGCAGCAGCACGGGGGTGAACACCGGGGAGCTGTTTTTT.

The chain recombines TRBV5-6 with TRBJ1-1; 7 bases line up with TRBD1. The CDR3 has 13 amino acids. With 4 bases clipped from V and 8 bases from J, the junction kept 8 bases outside the gene matches. Germline V lookup: CDR1 SGHDT, CDR2 YYEEEE. CDR3 loop: CASSRDRRSEAFF. The CDR3, as DNA: TGTGCCAGCAGCCGGGACAGACGAAGCGAAGCTTTCTTT.

This clone was observed once. The chain employs TRBV30 and TRBJ1-5, with 7 bases identical to TRBD1. CDR1 is GTSNPN, CDR2 SVGIG, per germline (reference sequence). The CDR3 covers 15 residues. With 4 bases clipped from V and 1 base from J, the junction kept 7 bases outside the gene matches. Here the CDR3 DNA reads TGTGCCTGGAACGACAGGGCCGGGAGCAATCAGCCCCAGCATTTT. This sequence encodes CAWNDRAGSNQPQHF.

Worth noting for this clone: The junction departs from germline at one end; a sequencing error may be responsible. In the same sample, other DNA sequences code for this CDR3. The V call is TRBV10-3, the J call TRBJ1-6; 8 nucleotides line up with TRBD1. The germline V gene has CDR1 ENHRY and CDR2 SYGVKD. This CDR3 is built from 17 residues. The CDR3 reads CAISEEEGRGQGSPLHF. The CDR3 coding sequence is TGTGCCATTAGTGAAGAGGAGGGCAGGGGGCAGGGATCACCCCTCCACTTT.

The sample holds one count of this clone. The same CDR3 can be traced to other DNA sequences in this sample. This rearrangement joins TRBV5-1 to TRBJ2-5; TRBD2 aligns across 8 bases. V gave up 2 bases and J gave up 5 bases; unmatched junction bases: 2. Germline V gene data show CDR1 as SGHRS and CDR2 as YFSETQ. The CDR3 contains 13 residues. CDR3 nucleotide sequence: TGCGCCAGCAGCTTAGGCGGGGGGGAGACCCAGTACTTC. Amino acids: CASSLGGGETQYF.

The genes are TRBV9 and TRBJ1-4, with D uncertain. V dropped 0 bases and J dropped 7 bases, with 13 bases sitting between them. The CDR3 totals 15 residues. Germline V gives CDR1 SGDLS, CDR2 YYNGEE. The CDR3 here is CASSVGPGGTEKLFF. CDR3 sequence (DNA): TGTGCCAGCAGCGTAGGCCCAGGAGGTACTGAAAAACTGTTTTTT.

The rearrangement uses TRBV7-6 and TRBJ2-5; 7 positions match TRBD2. Trimming cost V 5 bases and J 2 bases; bases outside gene matches: 14. Germline lookup yields CDR1 SGHVS and CDR2 FNYEAQ. This CDR3 has 17 residues. Here the CDR3 reads CASSPQVYSGRQETQYF. CDR3 in DNA: TGTGCCAGCAGCCCCCAGGTGTATAGCGGGCGTCAAGAGACCCAGTACTTC.